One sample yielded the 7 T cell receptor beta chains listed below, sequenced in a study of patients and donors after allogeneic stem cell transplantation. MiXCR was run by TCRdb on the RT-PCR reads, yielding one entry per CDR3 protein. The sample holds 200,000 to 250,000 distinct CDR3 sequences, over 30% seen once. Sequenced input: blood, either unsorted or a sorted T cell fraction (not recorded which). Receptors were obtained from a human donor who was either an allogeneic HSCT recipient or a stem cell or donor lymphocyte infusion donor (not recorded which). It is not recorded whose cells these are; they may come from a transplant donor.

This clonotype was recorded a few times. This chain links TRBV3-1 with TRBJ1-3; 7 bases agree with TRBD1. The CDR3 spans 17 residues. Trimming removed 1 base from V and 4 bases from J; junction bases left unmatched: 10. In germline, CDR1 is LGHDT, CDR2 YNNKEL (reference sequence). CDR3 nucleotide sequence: TGTGCCAGCAGCCAAGGTAGGGGGCGACTGAGCGGAAACACCATATATTTT. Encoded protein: CASSQGRGRLSGNTIYF.

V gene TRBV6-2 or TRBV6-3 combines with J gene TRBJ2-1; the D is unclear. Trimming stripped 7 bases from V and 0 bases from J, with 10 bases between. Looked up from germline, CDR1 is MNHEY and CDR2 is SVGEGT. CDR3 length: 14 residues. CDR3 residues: CASNPYTSYNEQFF. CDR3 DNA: TGTGCCAGCAACCCGTACACCTCCTACAATGAGCAGTTCTTC.

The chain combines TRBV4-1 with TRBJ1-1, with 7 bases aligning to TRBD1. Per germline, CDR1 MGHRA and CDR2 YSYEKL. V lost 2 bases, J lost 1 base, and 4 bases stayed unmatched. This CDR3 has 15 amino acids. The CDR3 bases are TGCGCCAGCAGCCAATCGGCAGGGGGGAACACTGAAGCTTTCTTT. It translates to CASSQSAGGNTEAFF.

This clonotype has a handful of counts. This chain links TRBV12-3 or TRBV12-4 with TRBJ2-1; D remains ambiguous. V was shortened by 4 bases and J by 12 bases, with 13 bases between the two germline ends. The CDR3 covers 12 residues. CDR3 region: CASSWGTGRQFF. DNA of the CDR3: TGTGCCAGCAGTTGGGGTACTGGCCGGCAGTTCTTC.

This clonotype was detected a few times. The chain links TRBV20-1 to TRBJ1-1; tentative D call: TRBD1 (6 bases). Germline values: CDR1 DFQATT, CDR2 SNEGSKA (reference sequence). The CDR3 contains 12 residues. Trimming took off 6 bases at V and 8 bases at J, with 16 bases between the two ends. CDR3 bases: TGCAGTGCCCGGGGGCCCCTAAGGGAAGCTTTCTTT. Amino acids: CSARGPLREAFF.

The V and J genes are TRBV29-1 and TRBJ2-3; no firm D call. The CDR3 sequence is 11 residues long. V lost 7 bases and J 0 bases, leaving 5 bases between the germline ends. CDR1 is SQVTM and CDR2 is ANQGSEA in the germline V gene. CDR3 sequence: CSGGSTDTQYF. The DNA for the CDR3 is TGCAGCGGGGGTAGCACAGATACGCAGTATTTT.

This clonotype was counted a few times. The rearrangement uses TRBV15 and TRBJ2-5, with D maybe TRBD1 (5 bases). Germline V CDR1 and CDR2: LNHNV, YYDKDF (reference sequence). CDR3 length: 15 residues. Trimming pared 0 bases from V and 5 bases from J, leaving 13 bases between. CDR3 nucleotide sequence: TGTGCCACCAGCAGAGATCCTGACAGAGTGGAGACCCAGTACTTC. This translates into CATSRDPDRVETQYF.